This T cell receptor (beta chain) was identified in a study of shared T cell receptors in the human thymus. Repertoires were generated with immunoSEQ multiplex PCR, while TCRdb's copy carries only in-frame clones and drops some. This sample yields hundreds of thousands of clones, of which approximately 88% are seen a single time; 0.0095% to 0.012% belongs to the top ten. In addition, the sample was reused for a study of human thymus T cells.

The sequencing input was thymocytes. This TCR derives from a boy in the first two years of life with a congenital heart defect.

CDR3 DNA: TGCGCCAGCAGCCAAGATCTACCCGGACATAGCTACGAGCAGTACTTC. Amino acid sequence: CASSQDLPGHSYEQYF. This sequence joins TRBV4-3 and TRBJ2-7; D might be TRBD1 (5 bases). CDR1 is LGHNA, CDR2 YSLEER, per germline. The CDR3 extends over 16 amino acids. Trimming cost V 0 bases and J 3 bases, with 15 bases left between them.